The 8 T cell receptor beta chains below were found in one sample sequenced in a study of CD8 T cells in ankylosing spondylitis. Each CDR3 protein gets one entry after TCRdb re-called the 5' RACE reads with MiXCR. The table has 200,000 to 300,000 distinct CDR3 sequences, roughly a tenth seen once. Sequences were obtained from blood, either unsorted or a sorted T cell fraction (not recorded which). All receptors come from a male donor with ankylosing spondylitis or in good health (not recorded which).

Many counts were recorded for this clonotype. J is TRBJ2-1 and V is TRBV12-3 or TRBV12-4; D tentatively reads TRBD1 or TRBD2 (6 bases each). With 7 bases removed from V and 5 bases from J, the gap between germline ends came to 21 bases. The CDR3 length is 16 residues. The CDR3 DNA is TGTGCCAGCAATACCCGGACAGCGGGTCATCACAATGAGCAGTTCTTC. It specifies CASNTRTAGHHNEQFF.

This clonotype was detected ten times or more. The chain carries TRBV10-3 and TRBJ1-2; D might be TRBD1 (6 bases). V was shortened by 10 bases and J by 6 bases, with 15 bases between the two germline ends. This CDR3 region has 12 residues. Germline CDR1 is ENHRY and CDR2 is SYGVKD. CDR3: CATGYREDGYTF. The DNA for the CDR3 is TGTGCCACAGGATACAGGGAAGATGGCTACACCTTC.

This clonotype was seen more than once but under ten times. The V and J genes are TRBV5-1 and TRBJ2-5; 8 bases match TRBD2. CDR1 and CDR2 from the germline V gene are SGHRS and YFSETQ. The CDR3 extends over 16 amino acids. V shed 2 bases, J shed 2 bases, and the junction held 8 bases outside the gene matches. CDR3 residues: CASSLGGAGDQETQYF. The CDR3 DNA sequence: TGCGCCAGCAGCTTAGGTGGAGCGGGGGATCAAGAGACCCAGTACTTC.

The J gene is TRBJ1-1, the V gene TRBV7-2; 7 nucleotides agree with TRBD1. J was trimmed by 4 bases and V by 4 bases; bases with no gene match: 6. The CDR3 totals 14 residues. Germline V gives CDR1 SGHTA, CDR2 FQGNSA. As DNA, the CDR3 is TGTGCCAGCAGCTCTCGGACAGGAGGCACTGAAGCTTTCTTT. Protein: CASSSRTGGTEAFF.

This clonotype came up many times. This rearrangement joins TRBV7-9 to TRBJ1-1, with TRBD1 as a possible D gene (5 bases). The CDR3 is 13 residues long. Trimming left V 5 bases short and J 10 bases short, with 17 bases between. The germline V gene encodes CDR1 SEHNR and CDR2 FQNEAQ (reference sequence). The CDR3 nucleotides are TGTGCCAGCAGCGCAGACAGTCTTAGGGGAGCTTTCTTT. It specifies CASSADSLRGAFF.

This clonotype was seen at least ten times. The J gene is TRBJ1-5, the V gene TRBV4-2; D may be TRBD1 (6 bases). The CDR3 loop spans 15 amino acids. The V gene lost 5 bases and the J gene lost 3 bases, with 14 bases spanning the gap. Per germline, CDR1 LGHNA and CDR2 YNFKEQ. CDR3 amino acids: CASSEGQRNNQPQHF. As DNA, the CDR3 is TGTGCCAGCAGCGAAGGACAGCGTAACAATCAGCCCCAGCATTTT.

This clonotype has ten or more counts. The chain has TRBV4-1 and TRBJ2-1; D not certain. This CDR3 is built from 14 residues. Trimming took 5 bases from V and 4 from J, leaving 12 bases between them. The germline CDR1 and CDR2 sequences are MGHRA and YSYEKL. This CDR3 is CASSVSSLYNEQFF. The DNA for the CDR3 is TGCGCCAGCAGCGTGAGCTCCCTTTACAATGAGCAGTTCTTC.

This clonotype was detected many times. The V call is TRBV7-2, the J call TRBJ1-3; tentatively, D is TRBD1 (5 bases). The V gene's germline CDR1 is SGHTA and CDR2 FQGNSA. Deletions cut 1 base from V and 4 bases from J, with 14 bases between. This CDR3 spans 16 amino acids. DNA of the CDR3: TGTGCCAGCAGCTTAGTTCCCCAGGGCCGGGGAAACACCATATATTTT. Its protein product is CASSLVPQGRGNTIYF.